This T cell receptor beta chain is from a study of cytomegalovirus exposure and HLA in healthy donors. Between the trimmed V and J ends, which lost 0 bases and 6 bases, there was a span of 12 bases. The CDR3 sequence is 15 residues long. The germline V gene encodes CDR1 KGHSH and CDR2 LQKENI. General study results and limits: Common viral pathogens seemed to be connected with several of the most significant clusters, according to a later analysis.

13 Jbeta primers and 60 Vbeta primers were used for the PCR. Here immunoSEQ multiplex PCR was the method, and the copy in TCRdb shows in-frame clones only, minus some. The table shows 150,000 to 200,000 clones, with more than 70% occurring only once. Remarks on this clone: Its antigen is unknown.

This receptor was identified in a man aged 25-40 years in good health and CMV-seronegative. The V and J genes are TRBV18 and TRBJ1-5; TRBD1 might be the D (6 bases). The material sequenced was PBMCs. The CDR3 is CASSPPNREFQPQHF. CDR3 DNA sequence: TGTGCCAGCTCACCACCGAACAGGGAGTTTCAGCCCCAGCATTTT.